The clone carrying this TCR beta chain was found many times. Its antigen is not known. Unique molecular identifiers were built into the TCRbeta library. TCRdb re-analysed the PCR reads in MiXCR, keeping a single row per CDR3 protein. Seen here are about 600,000 distinct CDR3 sequences, over 10% observed once, and the top ten hold roughly 2.3%. The CDR3 is made up of 15 amino acids. The germline V gene has CDR1 SGHNT and CDR2 YYREEE (reference sequence). V was shortened by 0 bases and J by 1 base, with 11 bases between the two germline ends. This entry belongs to a study of T-cell reconstitution after alpha-beta-depleted transplantation in children. Study results and limitations: Hyperexpanded clones declined; after one year, newly produced T cells mostly supplied diversity. Some patients owed their high day-60 TCRbeta diversity to surviving recipient T cells and thymic progenitors. In patients about two months after transplant, alpha-beta T cells reportedly arose from several hundred expanded graft clones.

The rearrangement joins TRBV5-4 to TRBJ2-7; weak D call: TRBD1 (6 bases). Here the sequenced sample was PBMCs, mostly from graft donor cells, taken 360 days after TCRalphabeta/CD19-depleted stem cell transplant. The receptor comes from a male patient between 5 and 17 years old who had a stem cell transplant for acute myeloid leukemia, so the T cells may come from the graft donor. CDR3 loop: CASSLAGARSYEQYF. The CDR3 coding sequence is TGTGCCAGCAGCTTGGCAGGGGCTCGGTCCTACGAGCAGTACTTC.